This paragraph reports one T cell receptor beta chain. What this receptor recognizes is not known. The read ends 3 residues before the CDR3 terminus; that terminus is restored from the germline J gene. Every participant had a single incident cervical HPV16 infection, and women with prevalent HPV16 infections were excluded. Cervical HPV DNA was detected with MY09/MY11 PCR, and genotyping was done by dot-blot hybridization. Fifteen mL of heparinized blood were centrifuged, and the buffy coat was aliquoted, frozen at -30°C, then stored at -80°C. QIAGEN kits were used to extract genomic DNA from the buffy coat specimens. These data belong to a study of T cells in women clearing cervical HPV infection (dated 2018 in TCRdb). Study-level background: The cases were some 27 women with histologically confirmed HPV16-related CIN3 or worse, and 2 of these cases were invasive cancers. Controls were under 30 women whose single incident HPV16 infection cleared within 12 months without precancer or cancer developing. Blood from cases was collected at the visit where the lesion was first found, while blood from controls was collected once the infection could no longer be detected. Among cases, blood sampling came a median of almost 150 days after lesion detection, with an interquartile range of roughly 85 to 200 days. Since HLA typing was available for only a few women, HLA type could not be ruled out as a confounder. Nested within Costa Rica's Guanacaste HPV Natural History Study, an exploratory proof-of-principle case-control study compared TCR repertoires across cervical HPV16 outcomes. Cases and controls were matched on year of sample collection and on age within five years. Cases had a median age of 34 years and controls had a median age of about 41, with no significant differences in baseline characteristics. In the parent cohort, about 10,000 women aged 18 or older were enrolled in Guanacaste, Costa Rica, during about 1993 to 1994 and then followed for less than 8 years. Five blinded duplicates per group were added as quality controls, so that 60 or so samples were obtained: some 50 participants and 10 replicates.

Overall study results and their limits: Whether associations preceded infection or resulted from infection could not be shown with the cross-sectional design, and effector/memory subsets and HPV-specific T cells were not isolated. Because T-cell numbers per sample were unknown, differences in richness could reflect varying T-cell content rather than repertoire biology. Significantly higher TCR repertoire richness was observed in CIN3+ cases than in controls across sequencing depths, whereas no difference in evenness was found. Lower TRBV6-7 relative abundance was observed in cases than in controls (around 0.1% versus 0.15%; Bonferroni P = 0.0008). Random forest classifiers combining richness and V gene abundances distinguished cases from controls with an estimated AUC of approximately 0.83.

Via the germline V gene (reference sequence), CDR1 is SGHNT and CDR2 YYREEE. Inclusive of the bounding cysteine and phenylalanine, the CDR3 is 14 residues long. Part of the CDR3 DNA is given, 33 bases translated from base 1. Using the immunoSEQ assay, multiplex PCR amplified TCR beta CDR3 regions from an average of approximately 1,100 ng of genomic DNA per sample. Primer bias was corrected in the assay by using a complete synthetic TCR repertoire to establish an amplification baseline. Amplicons were sequenced on the Illumina platform. The authors' pipeline ran thus. Error correction of the sequences involved clustering with frequency ratios plus a modified nearest-neighbor algorithm, after which the sequences were analyzed in the immunoSEQ Analyzer using IMGT gene definitions. At each rarefaction depth, TCR richness and evenness were averaged across 20 rarefaction repeats, and samples with fewer sequences than that depth were excluded. V, D and J gene relative abundances were compared between groups with Wilcoxon rank sum tests, applying FDR correction. Blinded duplicates gave an intraclass correlation of under 97% for TCR richness and an average of around 83% across 66 gene segments. TCRdb took this table from immuneACCESS and kept in-frame rearrangements with V and J called. Such tables lack part of the clones; where checked against another copy, unresolved V genes explain under half of the gap, and the rest is unexplained. V, J and clone size reflect that table, while D and trimming were determined from the DNA. This sample's listing comprises about 35,000 clones. The ten largest clones add up to 1.6% of the sample.

The sample was blood buffy coat. The V gene is TRBV5-4 and the J gene is TRBJ1-2, and the D gene may be TRBD1, 5 bases matching. This receptor was obtained from a woman aged 18 to 75 with a cervical HPV16 infection that either progressed to CIN3+ or cleared (not recorded which). The covered CDR3 bases are TGTGCCAGCAGCTTGAGGGGAGGGGAGGGAGGC. It translates to CASSLRGGEGG. The whole CDR3 protein is CASSLRGGEGGYTF.